The clone carrying this TCR beta chain occurred a few times. Its target is not known. The sample originates from a study of beta chain features in type 1 diabetes. General study results and limits: Reduced insertions and increased deletions marked VDJ junctions in type 1 diabetes patients.

The germline V gene encodes CDR1 SGHTA and CDR2 FQGNSA. This CDR3 contains 14 residues. V lost 4 bases to trimming and J lost 8 bases, with 17 bases between them. Sequencing targeted expressed TCRB transcripts, as all isolated RNA had been reverse transcribed. Sequencing was performed with immunoSEQ multiplex PCR; in TCRdb, only in-frame clones are kept and a portion is missing. Of 120,000 to 150,000 clones listed, around 51% are singletons. This sequence joins TRBV7-2 and TRBJ1-2, with no clear D. The sample consisted of Tregs from blood. The TCR comes from a man aged 18 to 30 in good health. Here the CDR3 DNA reads TGTGCCAGCAGCTCCGCTCGCCCCGCCGGGGGCTACACCTTC. Its translation is CASSSARPAGGYTF. Full variable domain (rest looked up from reference TRBV7-2 and TRBJ1-2): GAGVSQSPSNKVTEKGKDVELRCDPISGHTALYWYRQSLGQGLEFLIYFQGNSAPDKSGLPSDRFSAERTGGSVSTLTIQRTQQEDSAVYLCASSSARPAGGYTFGSGTRLTVV.